This entry features one T cell receptor beta chain sequence. What it binds is not known. Germline assignment: CDR1 SGHVS and CDR2 FQNEAQ. Trimming removed 5 bases at V and 0 bases at J, with 13 bases between. The CDR3 has 15 residues. Sequenced by immunoSEQ multiplex PCR; TCRdb stores in-frame clones only, minus some. The sample consists of about 56,000 clones, about four fifths of them appearing once. This entry comes from a study of a mutant IDH1 vaccine in newly diagnosed glioma. About the study: Vaccination followed radiotherapy alone by 4-6 weeks, or accompanied temozolomide cycles.

Time point indicated: week 47, end of study. Doses of 300 ug of mutant IDH1 20-mer peptide were given with topical imiquimod. Astrocytomas found in donors were new, WHO grade 3 or 4, IDH1-mutant and ATRX-lost. The source material was PBMCs, sampled from a glioma patient whose treatment included an IDH1 peptide vaccine. The sequence came from a woman between 50 and 59 years old with glioma. This chain joins TRBV7-8 and TRBJ1-1; no reliable D call. The DNA for the CDR3 is TGTGCCAGCAGCCAGAGGACGGTCATGAACACTGAAGCTTTCTTT. Translating it yields CASSQRTVMNTEAFF.